One sample yielded the 24 T cell receptor beta chains listed below, sequenced in a study of CD8+ T cells in alopecia areata. cDNA reverse transcribed from extracted RNA served as the sequencing template. The protocol was immunoSEQ multiplex PCR, while the TCRdb copy is restricted to in-frame clones and leaves out a portion. The data hold fewer than 250,000 clones, with 57% observed a single time. Here the sequenced sample was CD4+ T cells sorted from blood, taken at week 0. Every receptor here comes from a human donor with alopecia areata.

The chain couples TRBV29-1 to TRBJ1-5, with 8 bases aligning to TRBD1. V was pared by 6 bases and J by 4 bases, with 8 bases of the junction left unmatched. The CDR3 length is 14 residues. The germline V gene has CDR1 SQVTM and CDR2 ANQGSEA. This chain's CDR3 is CSVRTGQENQPQHF. In DNA form, the CDR3 reads TGCAGCGTCCGGACAGGGCAGGAAAATCAGCCCCAGCATTTT. The full variable domain, in which reference TRBV29-1 and TRBJ1-5 provide the parts outside the CDR3, is SAVISQKPSRDICQRGTSLTIQCQVDSQVTMMFWYRQQPGQSLTLIATANQGSEATYESGFVIDKFPISRPNLTFSTLTVSNMSPEDSSIYLCSVRTGQENQPQHFGDGTRLSIL.

The chain combines TRBV5-1 with TRBJ1-2, with D perhaps TRBD1 (5 bases). Trimming cost V 0 bases and J 4 bases, with 10 bases left between them. The CDR3 sequence is 14 residues long. Germline CDR1 is SGHRS and CDR2 is YFSETQ. Here the CDR3 DNA reads TGCGCCAGCAGCTTGGACCGGGACGGCTATGGCTACACCTTC. Protein sequence: CASSLDRDGYGYTF.

V is TRBV2 and J is TRBJ1-6, with D perhaps matching TRBD1 (5 bases). V was pared by 6 bases and J by 9 bases, with 12 bases between. The CDR3 length is 13 residues. Germline loops: CDR1 SNHLY, CDR2 FYNNEI. In nucleotides, the CDR3 is TGTGCCAGCAGCAGGGCAGGCCTTTCACCCCTCCACTTT. Residues: CASSRAGLSPLHF.

V is TRBV7-6 and J is TRBJ2-1; 10 nucleotides match TRBD1. J lost 6 bases, V lost 0 bases, and 5 bases had no gene match. This CDR3 is 16 amino acids long. CDR1 and CDR2 (germline): SGHVS, FNYEAQ. CDR3 region: CASSLAGTGASNEQFF. CDR3 DNA sequence: TGTGCCAGCAGCTTAGCCGGGACAGGGGCCTCCAATGAGCAGTTCTTC.

This clone is a singleton in its sample. The CDR3 sequence: CASSSGQGLNYGYTF. For the CDR3, the DNA is TGTGCCAGCAGCTCGGGACAGGGACTGAACTATGGCTACACCTTC. The chain joins TRBV5-8 to TRBJ1-2; 9 bases align to TRBD1. The germline gives CDR1 SGHTS, CDR2 YDEGEE. The CDR3 runs 15 residues. V was pared by 3 bases and J by 2 bases, with 5 bases of the junction left unmatched.

As to this clone: Within the sample, other DNA sequences also encode this same CDR3. V and J are TRBV30 and TRBJ1-1; the D gene is possibly TRBD1 (5 bases). The CDR3 length is 13 residues. Germline CDR1 reads GTSNPN; CDR2 reads SVGIG (reference sequence). The ends were cut back, 1 base at V and 0 bases at J, with 6 bases in the middle. CDR3 nucleotide sequence: TGTGCCTGGAGTGGACAGTTGAACACTGAAGCTTTCTTT. It yields the protein CAWSGQLNTEAFF.

The rearrangement uses TRBV29-1 and TRBJ1-5; D is possibly TRBD1 (5 bases). From germline, CDR1 is SQVTM and CDR2 ANQGSEA. This CDR3 comprises 14 residues. V lost 6 bases, J lost 0 bases, and 12 bases lay in between. Here the CDR3 reads CSVLSGFSNQPQHF. The CDR3, as DNA: TGCAGCGTCCTTTCAGGGTTTAGCAATCAGCCCCAGCATTTT.

The chain employs TRBV30 and TRBJ2-2; D gene uncertain. This CDR3 has 12 residues. Germline lookup yields CDR1 GTSNPN and CDR2 SVGIG (reference sequence). Trimming stripped 3 bases from V and 8 bases from J, with 10 bases between. Here the CDR3 DNA reads TGTGCCTGGAGGCTGGCCAGGGGGGAGCTGTTTTTT. Amino acid sequence: CAWRLARGELFF.

This clone was recorded once. The rearrangement joins TRBV23-1 to TRBJ1-1; D possibly corresponds to TRBD1 (6 bases). TRBV23-1 is flagged as an ORF with uncertain function. The CDR3 length is 14 residues. V dropped 6 bases and J dropped 1 base, with 12 bases sitting between them. The CDR3 region has the DNA TGCGCCAGCAGAACAGGGAGGGGGAACACTGAAGCTTTCTTT. The encoded protein is CASRTGRGNTEAFF.

The chain is built from TRBV19 and TRBJ2-7, with D possibly being TRBD2 (5 bases). Germline V gene sequence: CDR1 LNHDA, CDR2 SQIVND (reference sequence). The CDR3 length is 14 residues. V lost 7 bases and J 7 bases, leaving 20 bases between the germline ends. The CDR3 DNA is TGTGCCAGTACCCCGGCCCCGAGGACGGGAGAGCAGTACTTC. This sequence encodes CASTPAPRTGEQYF. Full variable domain (outside the CDR3, taken from reference TRBV19 and TRBJ2-7): DGGITQSPKYLFRKEGQNVTLSCEQNLNHDAMYWYRQDPGQGLRLIYYSQIVNDFQKGDIAEGYSVSREKKESFPLTVTSAQKNPTAFYLCASTPAPRTGEQYFGPGTRLTVT.

The V call is TRBV18, the J call TRBJ1-1; 7 bases line up with TRBD1. The CDR3 sequence is 15 residues long. V shed 4 bases, J shed 2 bases, and the junction held 7 bases outside the gene matches. The V gene's germline CDR1 is KGHSH and CDR2 LQKENI. In DNA form, the CDR3 reads TGTGCCAGCTCACTCAGGACAGGACAAAACACTGAAGCTTTCTTT. As protein: CASSLRTGQNTEAFF.

V is TRBV18 and J is TRBJ1-6, with a tentative D call TRBD1 (6 bases). Germline V lookup: CDR1 KGHSH, CDR2 LQKENI. The CDR3 length is 15 residues. Trimming took 3 bases from V and 6 from J, leaving 12 bases between them. The CDR3 bases are TGTGCCAGCTCACCCGCCGGGGGCGGTAATTCACCCCTCCACTTT. Protein sequence: CASSPAGGGNSPLHF.

This clone was seen a handful of times. This rearrangement joins TRBV29-1 to TRBJ1-2; 8 bases map to TRBD1. Looked up from germline, CDR1 is SQVTM and CDR2 is ANQGSEA. J was trimmed by 7 bases and V by 8 bases; bases with no gene match: 15. The CDR3 is made up of 14 amino acids. Here the CDR3 reads CSFTFGQGEGGYTF. The CDR3 DNA sequence: TGCAGCTTCACTTTCGGACAGGGAGAAGGTGGCTACACCTTC. The complete variable domain, with remaining parts taken from reference TRBV29-1 and TRBJ1-2, reads SAVISQKPSRDICQRGTSLTIQCQVDSQVTMMFWYRQQPGQSLTLIATANQGSEATYESGFVIDKFPISRPNLTFSTLTVSNMSPEDSSIYLCSFTFGQGEGGYTFGSGTRLTVV.

The J gene is TRBJ2-7, the V gene TRBV30, with D unclear. V was pared by 5 bases and J by 4 bases, with 15 bases between. The V gene's germline CDR1 is GTSNPN and CDR2 SVGIG (reference sequence). The CDR3 has 13 amino acids. CDR3 in DNA: TGTGCCTGGGCCCCGGGCCTCGGATACGAGCAGTACTTC. Protein: CAWAPGLGYEQYF.

The chain couples TRBV2 to TRBJ1-2; possible D gene TRBD1, 5 bases. Trimming cost V 8 bases and J 2 bases, with 21 bases left between them. CDR1 SNHLY and CDR2 FYNNEI come from the germline V gene. There are 16 residues in the CDR3. Written as DNA, the CDR3 is TGTGCCAGCTTCGCTAGGCAGGGAAGGATGAACTATGGCTACACCTTC. Translation gives CASFARQGRMNYGYTF.

The chain links TRBV29-1 to TRBJ1-1; D not resolved. Germline CDR1 is SQVTM and CDR2 is ANQGSEA. Trimming removed 6 bases at V and 1 base at J, with 12 bases between. The CDR3 length is 13 residues. The CDR3 nucleotides read TGCAGCGTGTACAGAGATTCGAACACTGAAGCTTTCTTT. Translated: CSVYRDSNTEAFF.

The chain couples TRBV15 to TRBJ2-6; D uncertain. CDR3 length: 15 residues. The V gene's germline CDR1 is LNHNV and CDR2 YYDKDF (reference sequence). With 0 bases removed from V and 1 base from J, the gap between germline ends came to 4 bases. The CDR3 spells CATSRDGSGANVLTF. The CDR3, as DNA: TGTGCCACCAGCAGAGATGGTTCTGGGGCCAACGTCCTGACTTTC.

This rearrangement joins TRBV27 to TRBJ2-7, with 7 nucleotides matching TRBD1. CDR1 is MNHEY and CDR2 is SMNVEV in the germline V gene (reference sequence). The CDR3 totals 18 residues. After removal of 3 bases from V and 0 bases from J, the junction contained 14 bases not matched to a gene. CDR3 protein: CASSLFGPGQASSYEQYF. CDR3 DNA: TGTGCCAGCAGTTTGTTCGGGCCCGGACAGGCCAGCTCCTACGAGCAGTACTTC.

The rearrangement uses TRBV19 and TRBJ1-1; D is possibly TRBD1 (5 bases). This CDR3 contains 13 residues. V dropped 4 bases and J dropped 7 bases, with 13 bases sitting between them. CDR1 and CDR2 (germline): LNHDA, SQIVND (reference sequence). The CDR3 DNA is TGTGCCAGTAGTAACCCCAGGGCGGTTGAAGCTTTCTTT. Protein product: CASSNPRAVEAFF.

This chain uses TRBV11-3 with TRBJ2-1, with TRBD1 matching 10 bases. Germline V lookup: CDR1 SGHNT, CDR2 YENEEA. This CDR3 is built from 13 residues. The trim removed 0 bases at V and 15 bases at J, leaving 5 bases unmatched. The CDR3, as DNA: TGTGCCAGCAGCTTAGATCGAGGGACAGGGGTGTTCTTC. This translates into CASSLDRGTGVFF.

The V call is TRBV5-1, the J call TRBJ1-6, with D unclear. The CDR3 extends over 13 amino acids. The germline gives CDR1 SGHRS, CDR2 YFSETQ. The V and J ends lost 6 bases and 7 bases respectively, with 11 bases between them. CDR3 DNA: TGCGCCAGCATGGGGATGGAGAATTCACCCCTCCACTTT. Its protein is CASMGMENSPLHF.

This clone was recorded a few times. The rearrangement uses TRBV4-1 and TRBJ1-4; D unclear. CDR1 MGHRA and CDR2 YSYEKL come from the germline V gene. Trimming shortened V by 1 base and J by 7 bases, and 7 bases separated the two germline ends. The CDR3 is made up of 13 amino acids. CDR3 protein: CASSQVLVEKLFF. The CDR3, as DNA: TGCGCCAGCAGCCAAGTACTCGTTGAAAAACTGTTTTTT.

V gene TRBV7-6 combines with J gene TRBJ2-5; 8 bases are a match to TRBD2. CDR3 length: 16 amino acids. CDR1 and CDR2 from the germline V gene are SGHVS and FNYEAQ. V lost 2 bases to trimming and J lost 5 bases; unmatched junction nucleotides: 10. The CDR3 DNA is TGTGCCAGCAGCTTATTCGGGGGGGCTCAAAGTGAGACCCAGTACTTC. Translation: CASSLFGGAQSETQYF. The full variable domain, its missing parts supplied by reference TRBV7-6 and TRBJ2-5, is GAGVSQSPRYKVTKRGQDVALRCDPISGHVSLYWYRQALGQGPEFLTYFNYEAQQDKSGLPNDRFSAERPEGSISTLTIQRTEQRDSAMYRCASSLFGGAQSETQYFGPGTRLLVL.

This clone was detected a few times. The chain uses TRBV5-1 and TRBJ2-3; the D gene could be TRBD1 or TRBD2 (5 bases each). This CDR3 is built from 16 residues. The V gene lost 4 bases and the J gene lost 0 bases, with 15 bases spanning the gap. CDR1 is SGHRS and CDR2 is YFSETQ in the germline V gene. CDR3 protein: CASSPGTGPSTDTQYF. CDR3 coding DNA: TGCGCCAGCAGCCCGGGGACGGGACCGAGCACAGATACGCAGTATTTT. Using reference TRBV5-1 and TRBJ2-3 for the parts outside the CDR3, the full variable domain is KAGVTQTPRYLIKTRGQQVTLSCSPISGHRSVSWYQQTPGQGLQFLFEYFSETQRNKGNFPGRFSGRQFSNSRSEMNVSTLELGDSALYLCASSPGTGPSTDTQYFGPGTRLTVL.